The 23 T cell receptor beta chains below all came from one sample that was sequenced in a study of T cell responses to AZD1222 COVID-19 vaccine. TCRdb's copy holds only in-frame clones and misses some; the assay was immunoSEQ multiplex PCR. This repertoire shows tens of thousands of clones, 81% found once; its top ten account for 26%. Material: peripheral blood, obtained 28 days after the second AZD1222 dose. These receptors were taken from an adult who received the AZD1222 COVID-19 vaccine.

The chain has TRBV29-1 and TRBJ1-2; TRBD1 aligns across 8 bases. V dropped 8 bases and J dropped 6; count of bases not matched to a gene: 5. CDR3 length: 11 amino acids. From germline, CDR1 is SQVTM and CDR2 ANQGSEA. CDR3 residues: CSTWTGNGYTF. For the CDR3, the DNA is TGCAGCACGTGGACAGGGAATGGCTACACCTTC. Supplemented by reference TRBV29-1 and TRBJ1-2, the full variable domain reads SAVISQKPSRDICQRGTSLTIQCQVDSQVTMMFWYRQQPGQSLTLIATANQGSEATYESGFVIDKFPISRPNLTFSTLTVSNMSPEDSSIYLCSTWTGNGYTFGSGTRLTVV.

CDR3 coding DNA: TGTGCCTGGAGTGGCGAGGGGGCCTCTGGAAACACCATATATTTT. This gives the protein CAWSGEGASGNTIYF. The rearrangement links TRBV30 to TRBJ1-3; 7 bases align to TRBD1. The trim removed 1 base at V and 0 bases at J, leaving 3 bases unmatched. The length of the CDR3 is 15 residues. Germline V lookup: CDR1 GTSNPN, CDR2 SVGIG (reference sequence).

The chain has TRBV7-3 and TRBJ2-1, with 8 bases matching TRBD2. Germline CDR1 reads SGHTA; CDR2 reads FQGTGA. The V gene end was trimmed by 5 bases and the J gene end by 4 bases; junction bases not matched to a gene: 10. The CDR3 length is 16 residues. The CDR3 DNA sequence: TGTGCCAGCAGCCCCTATCTAGGCGGGAGGTACAATGAGCAGTTCTTC. Translated: CASSPYLGGRYNEQFF.

The chain uses TRBV19 and TRBJ1-5; D call uncertain. The CDR3 runs 14 residues. The V end lost 3 bases, the J end lost 3 bases, and 9 bases lay between the germline ends. Germline loops: CDR1 LNHDA, CDR2 SQIVND (reference sequence). CDR3 amino acids: CASSIPQINQPQHF. The CDR3 DNA reads TGTGCCAGTAGTATCCCACAGATCAATCAGCCCCAGCATTTT.

The chain couples TRBV7-2 to TRBJ2-1; 11 nucleotides agree with TRBD2. The CDR3 extends over 16 amino acids. The V gene end was trimmed by 5 bases and the J gene end by 7 bases; junction bases not matched to a gene: 10. CDR1 and CDR2 (germline): SGHTA, FQGNSA. CDR3 protein: CASSARTSGSQNEQFF. The CDR3 DNA is TGTGCCAGCAGCGCAAGAACTAGCGGGAGCCAAAATGAGCAGTTCTTC.

The V call is TRBV27, the J call TRBJ1-5; D may be TRBD1 (5 bases). The V gene lost 6 bases and the J gene lost 11 bases, with 23 bases spanning the gap. Germline V gene data show CDR1 as MNHEY and CDR2 as SMNVEV (reference sequence). The CDR3 contains 15 residues. CDR3 loop: CASSPRGSHSQAQHF. The CDR3 DNA reads as TGTGCCAGCAGCCCTCGGGGCAGCCACTCCCAGGCCCAGCATTTT.

This chain uses TRBV6-2 or TRBV6-3 with TRBJ2-5; no reliable D call. The CDR3 sequence is 13 residues long. With 4 bases removed from V and 3 bases from J, the gap between germline ends came to 9 bases. Germline V CDR1 and CDR2: MNHEY, SVGEGT. For the CDR3, the DNA is TGTGCCAGCAGTTTTTTCCTAAAAGAGACCCAGTACTTC. Translated, it gives CASSFFLKETQYF.

This CDR3 is CASRGDSLKSEAFF. The CDR3 DNA reads as TGTGCCAGCAGGGGGGACAGCCTGAAATCTGAAGCTTTCTTT. The chain is built from TRBV6-5 and TRBJ1-1, with 7 bases lining up with TRBD1. The CDR3 loop spans 14 amino acids. V shed 6 bases and J 6 bases; nucleotides not matched to a gene: 10. Per the germline V gene, CDR1 is MNHEY and CDR2 is SVGAGI.

The chain uses TRBV11-2 and TRBJ2-3; D is undetermined. V lost 1 base and J 3 bases, leaving 5 bases between the germline ends. The CDR3 totals 13 residues. The V gene's germline CDR1 is SGHAT and CDR2 FQNNGV. CDR3 coding DNA: TGTGCCAGCAGCTTAGGGCGAACAGATACGCAGTATTTT. It translates to CASSLGRTDTQYF.

This sequence joins TRBV7-9 and TRBJ1-2; D is ambiguous. V was clipped by 5 bases and J by 4 bases, with 20 bases between them. Germline loops: CDR1 SEHNR, CDR2 FQNEAQ (reference sequence). This CDR3 has 16 amino acids. CDR3 protein: CASSVPQAASTYGYTF. CDR3 in DNA: TGTGCCAGCAGCGTCCCTCAGGCAGCTTCAACCTATGGCTACACCTTC.

This chain uses TRBV3-1 (or the pseudogene TRBV3-2) with TRBJ2-6; D unclear. Looked up from germline, CDR1 is LGHDT and CDR2 is YNNKEL (reference sequence). The CDR3 consists of 15 residues. The germline V and J ends were trimmed by 4 bases and 4 bases, with 11 bases remaining between them. This chain's CDR3 is CASSRRLGGANVLTF. The CDR3 bases are TGTGCCAGCAGCCGCCGACTCGGAGGGGCCAACGTCCTGACTTTC.

In this sample, this clone turned up a few times. The V gene is TRBV15, the J gene TRBJ2-3; 7 bases map to TRBD1. CDR1 LNHNV and CDR2 YYDKDF come from the germline V gene (reference sequence). V lost 5 bases to trimming and J lost 4 bases; unmatched junction nucleotides: 12. CDR3 length: 16 residues. This chain's CDR3 is CATSRFPQGLPDTQYF. DNA for the CDR3: TGTGCCACCAGCCGTTTCCCACAGGGGTTGCCAGATACGCAGTATTTT. The full variable domain, with the rest looked up from reference TRBV15 and TRBJ2-3, is DAMVIQNPRYQVTQFGKPVTLSCSQTLNHNVMYWYQQKSSQAPKLLFHYYDKDFNNEADTPDNFQSRRPNTSFCFLDIRSPGLGDTAMYLCATSRFPQGLPDTQYFGPGTRLTVL.

This rearrangement joins TRBV7-2 to TRBJ2-6; D is uncertain. Trimming removed 5 bases at V and 4 bases at J, with 15 bases between. Germline V lookup: CDR1 SGHTA, CDR2 FQGNSA. The CDR3 has 16 amino acids. Written as DNA, the CDR3 is TGTGCCAGCAGCCGCTTAGGCCTGGGGGGGGCCAACGTCCTGACTTTC. Translated: CASSRLGLGGANVLTF.

The chain is built from TRBV7-9 and TRBJ2-3; 11 bases align to TRBD1. With 5 bases clipped from V and 5 bases from J, the junction kept 6 bases outside the gene matches. Germline V gives CDR1 SEHNR, CDR2 FQNEAQ (reference sequence). There are 15 residues in the CDR3. The CDR3 spells CASSGGQGARDTQYF. The DNA for the CDR3 is TGTGCCAGCAGCGGCGGACAGGGGGCAAGAGATACGCAGTATTTT.

This clone was counted a single time. The chain uses TRBV28 and TRBJ1-4; D might be TRBD1 (5 bases). The V gene's germline CDR1 is MDHEN and CDR2 SYDVKM. V was trimmed by 3 bases and J by 7 bases, leaving 18 bases between them. CDR3 size: 16 residues. The CDR3 loop reads CASSFSPGRGFEKLFF. The CDR3 region has the DNA TGTGCCAGCAGTTTCTCCCCGGGACGCGGCTTTGAAAAACTGTTTTTT.

V is TRBV7-2 and J is TRBJ1-6; 10 bases fit TRBD1. The CDR3 runs to 15 residues. After removal of 7 bases from V and 6 bases from J, the junction contained 6 bases not matched to a gene. The germline gives CDR1 SGHTA, CDR2 FQGNSA. This chain's CDR3 is CASTPGQGFNSPLHF. CDR3 nucleotide sequence: TGTGCCAGCACCCCGGGACAGGGGTTTAATTCACCCCTCCACTTT.

This clone was counted many times. This sequence joins TRBV4-1 and TRBJ1-5; D is possibly TRBD1 (5 bases). The CDR3 extends over 17 amino acids. Between the trimmed V and J ends, which lost 4 bases and 0 bases, there was a span of 16 bases. Germline loops: CDR1 MGHRA, CDR2 YSYEKL. CDR3 residues: CASSRLTQGISNQPQHF. CDR3 nucleotides: TGCGCCAGCAGCCGCCTGACTCAGGGTATTAGCAATCAGCCCCAGCATTTT.

The rearrangement uses TRBV5-1 and TRBJ1-4; D perhaps matches TRBD1 (6 bases). From germline, CDR1 is SGHRS and CDR2 YFSETQ. V was shortened by 4 bases and J by 8 bases, with 15 bases between the two germline ends. The CDR3 runs to 14 residues. The CDR3 reads CASSPRGGVEKLFF. The CDR3 region has the DNA TGCGCCAGCAGCCCCCGAGGGGGGGTAGAAAAACTGTTTTTT.

The chain links TRBV6-5 to TRBJ1-6; no clear D gene. CDR3 length: 13 amino acids. The germline CDR1 and CDR2 sequences are MNHEY and SVGAGI. V lost 4 bases to trimming and J lost 8 bases, with 9 bases between them. CDR3 amino acids: CASSSRVDSPLHF. CDR3 DNA sequence: TGTGCCAGCAGTTCGAGGGTCGATTCACCCCTCCACTTT.

The V and J genes are TRBV6-2 or TRBV6-3 and TRBJ2-3; TRBD1 agrees at 10 bases. This CDR3 spans 16 amino acids. Germline V gives CDR1 MNHEY, CDR2 SVGEGT. Germline trimming cut 4 bases from V and 8 bases from J; bases unmatched to any gene: 12. DNA for the CDR3: TGTGCCAGCAGTTCCGGGACAGGGGAATTGGAGCTTACGCAGTATTTT. Translated: CASSSGTGELELTQYF.

The chain combines TRBV11-3 with TRBJ2-2; 7 positions agree with TRBD1. This CDR3 is built from 16 residues. CDR1 is SGHNT, CDR2 YENEEA, per germline. V lost 0 bases to trimming and J lost 4 bases; unmatched junction nucleotides: 5. CDR3 protein: CASSLDTGAGTGELFF. As DNA, the CDR3 is TGTGCCAGCAGCTTAGATACAGGGGCGGGCACCGGGGAGCTGTTTTTT.

The CDR3 loop reads CASSLAGDRGPGYTF. The DNA for the CDR3 is TGTGCCAGCAGCTTGGCGGGTGACAGGGGGCCTGGCTACACCTTC. J is TRBJ1-2 and V is TRBV5-5; 10 nucleotides align to TRBD1. CDR3 length: 15 residues. Germline V gene lookup returns CDR1 SGHKS and CDR2 YYEKEE (reference sequence). The ends lost 0 bases at V and 7 bases at J; junction bases unmatched: 6.

This sequence joins TRBV23-1 and TRBJ2-1; perhaps TRBD1 as D (5 bases). TRBV23-1 is designated an ORF whose function remains uncertain. Trimming took off 4 bases at V and 6 bases at J, with 16 bases between the two ends. The CDR3 is 15 amino acids. The CDR3 spells CASSRRPRQINEQFF. In nucleotides, the CDR3 is TGCGCCAGCAGTCGACGTCCGAGACAGATCAATGAGCAGTTCTTC.